These 3 T cell receptor beta chains were sequenced from one sample in a study of blood T cell repertoires in COVID-19. TCRdb's copy holds only in-frame clones and misses some; the assay was immunoSEQ multiplex PCR. Found here are nearly 200,000 clones, about 88% of them singletons; the top ten hold around 6.6%. Input material: peripheral blood. Receptors were obtained from a middle-aged woman who had recovered from COVID-19.

This sequence joins TRBV19 and TRBJ1-1, with 9 bases that match TRBD1. This CDR3 has 19 residues. Germline assignment: CDR1 LNHDA and CDR2 SQIVND (reference sequence). The junction had 17 bases not matched to a gene; V was cut back by 3 bases and J by 3 bases. CDR3 region: CASSIPQKRKGDRDTEAFF. The DNA of the CDR3 is TGTGCCAGTAGTATCCCGCAAAAAAGGAAAGGGGACAGGGACACTGAAGCTTTCTTT.

This clone was picked up one time. The chain uses TRBV14 and TRBJ1-1; 7 nucleotides match TRBD1. CDR1 and CDR2 from the germline V gene are SGHDN and FVKESK. V was pared by 0 bases and J by 0 bases, with 7 bases of the junction left unmatched. The CDR3 has 17 amino acids. The CDR3 is CASSQEGDSIMNTEAFF. The DNA of the CDR3 is TGTGCCAGCAGCCAAGAGGGGGACAGCATCATGAACACTGAAGCTTTCTTT.

The V gene is TRBV6-6, the J gene TRBJ2-1; 9 bases agree with TRBD1. The length of the CDR3 is 15 residues. Per the germline V gene, CDR1 is MNHNY and CDR2 is SVGAGI (reference sequence). V dropped 5 bases and J dropped 6; count of bases not matched to a gene: 8. In DNA form, the CDR3 reads TGTGCCAGCAGTAACCCACAGGGGGCCGGCAATGAGCAGTTCTTC. It yields the protein CASSNPQGAGNEQFF.